The present entry profiles one TCR beta chain with its context. Its specificity is unknown. The source of the sample is a study of brain T cells in children with intractable seizures. Using immunoSEQ multiplex PCR, the repertoire was profiled, and TCRdb retains in-frame clones only, with some absent. This repertoire shows around 80,000 clones, around 91% found once; its top ten account for 24%. The germline CDR1 and CDR2 sequences are SEHNR and FQNEAQ (reference sequence). The CDR3 totals 14 residues. The trim removed 1 base at V and 6 bases at J, leaving 2 bases unmatched. The sequenced cases were selected for having the highest brain T cell transcript signatures. Before surgery, patients took at least one anti-epileptic drug. Study-level results: Only CDR3 sequence similarity suggested viral specificity, without known HCMV serostatus. Pre- and post-surgery blood differed in depth, so pre-surgery absences may be undersampling.

The receptor comes from a girl aged 2 to 9 with Rasmussen encephalitis and intractable seizures. V gene TRBV7-9 combines with J gene TRBJ1-1, with TRBD1 identical over 10 bases. This material consisted of peripheral blood, taken at surgery. The CDR3 sequence is CASSLVGTGAEAFF. The CDR3 bases are TGTGCCAGCAGCTTAGTAGGGACAGGGGCTGAAGCTTTCTTT.